This T cell receptor (beta chain) appears in the sequencing data of a study of blood T cell repertoires in COVID-19. Germline V gene sequence: CDR1 SEHNR, CDR2 FQNEAQ (reference sequence). V lost 3 bases and J 1 base, leaving 8 bases between the germline ends. CDR3 size: 14 residues. Profiled with immunoSEQ multiplex PCR; TCRdb holds only in-frame clones, not every one. In the table there are roughly 200,000 clones, 70% to 80% of which are singletons. The receptor's source is a man aged 50 or older who had recovered from COVID-19. This chain links TRBV7-9 with TRBJ2-3, with D perhaps matching TRBD2 (6 bases). The source material was peripheral blood. CDR3 in amino acids: CASSLRRGTDTQYF. The CDR3 DNA is TGTGCCAGCAGCTTGAGGAGGGGCACAGATACGCAGTATTTT.